The TCR beta chain under discussion was sequenced for a study of radiation and T cells in renal cell carcinoma. Whole-study findings and limits: Top tumor clonotypes rose in blood 2 weeks post-radiation, then contracted.

The CDR3 is 16 amino acids. CDR1 and CDR2 (germline): SGHTA, FQGNSA. Trimming took off 4 bases at V and 4 bases at J, with 18 bases between the two ends. The sample holds one count of this clone. Its antigen is undetermined. Time point reported: blood 4 weeks post-SBRT, at nephrectomy. Treatment given: 15 Gy SBRT to primary tumor, nephrectomy 4 weeks later. Nephrectomy followed 15 Gy stereotactic body radiation by 4 weeks. The method was immunoSEQ multiplex PCR; TCRdb's version includes in-frame clones alone and lacks a portion of them. The sample holds 150,000 to 200,000 clones, about 87% seen once. Source: blood, taken from a patient whose treatment included radiotherapy and nephrectomy. The rearrangement uses TRBV7-2 and TRBJ2-3; D possibly corresponds to TRBD2 (5 bases). The source is a woman aged 50 to 60 with renal cell carcinoma. CDR3 in amino acids: CASSSDREFPPDTQYF. The CDR3, as DNA: TGTGCCAGCAGCTCAGACCGGGAATTTCCACCAGATACGCAGTATTTT. The full variable domain, with the rest looked up from reference TRBV7-2 and TRBJ2-3, is GAGVSQSPSNKVTEKGKDVELRCDPISGHTALYWYRQSLGQGLEFLIYFQGNSAPDKSGLPSDRFSAERTGGSVSTLTIQRTQQEDSAVYLCASSSDREFPPDTQYFGPGTRLTVL.